The 14 T cell receptor beta chains presented below share a single source sample, sequenced in a study of shared clonotypes between healthy human individuals. Sequencing used immunoSEQ multiplex PCR; TCRdb keeps in-frame clones, though not all of them. Counted here are some 530,000 clones, roughly 80% occurring once; the ten biggest clones make up 9.5% to 15%. Sequenced material: PBMCs. Receptor source: a woman aged 40 to 50 in good health. Some clones in this sample may be carry-over from other donors' samples.

On this clone: In the same sample, other DNA sequences code for this CDR3. The V and J genes are TRBV6-1 and TRBJ2-2; 11 bases agree with TRBD1. Unmatched junction bases numbered 2, after V lost 6 bases and J lost 5 bases. The CDR3 has 14 amino acids. Germline V lookup: CDR1 MNHNS, CDR2 SASEGT. The DNA of the CDR3 is TGTGCCAGCAGGGGACAGGGGGGGACCGGGGAGCTGTTTTTT. Its protein is CASRGQGGTGELFF.

The genes are TRBV5-6 and TRBJ1-2; no clear D. The CDR3 sequence is 15 residues long. The ends were cut back, 1 base at V and 4 bases at J, with 14 bases in the middle. Germline CDR1 is SGHDT and CDR2 is YYEEEE. The chain's CDR3 is CASSLNVVVLYGYTF. The CDR3 DNA reads as TGTGCCAGCAGCTTGAACGTTGTCGTCCTCTATGGCTACACCTTC.

This clone was seen once. The CDR3 protein is CASSLMGLDETKQFF. CDR3 coding DNA: TGTGCCAGCAGCTTGATGGGGCTAGACGAGACGAAGCAGTTCTTC. V and J are TRBV5-4 and TRBJ2-1; the D gene is possibly TRBD1 (5 bases). Trimming cost V 1 base and J 11 bases, with 19 bases left between them. Germline V gene sequence: CDR1 SGHNT, CDR2 YYREEE (reference sequence). The CDR3 consists of 15 residues.

V and J are TRBV4-1 and TRBJ2-1, with 7 bases matching TRBD2. V was clipped by 1 base and J by 5 bases; unmatched bases: 8. The germline gives CDR1 MGHRA, CDR2 YSYEKL. This CDR3 has 16 residues. The CDR3 is CASSQAGGRTHNEQFF. The CDR3 DNA sequence: TGCGCCAGCAGCCAAGCCGGCGGGAGAACTCACAATGAGCAGTTCTTC.

This sequence joins TRBV5-4 and TRBJ2-7; the D is unclear. V shed 1 base and J shed 3 bases, with 8 bases lying between them. Germline V gene sequence: CDR1 SGHNT, CDR2 YYREEE (reference sequence). CDR3 length equals 13 residues. The CDR3 region is CASSLMDGYEQYF. The CDR3 DNA reads TGTGCCAGCAGCTTGATGGACGGCTACGAGCAGTACTTC. Based on the CDR3 plus reference TRBV5-4 and TRBJ2-7, the full variable domain is ETGVTQSPTHLIKTRGQQVTLRCSSQSGHNTVSWYQQALGQGPQFIFQYYREEENGRGNFPPRFSGLQFPNYSSELNVNALELDDSALYLCASSLMDGYEQYFGPGTRLTVT.

The chain couples TRBV27 to TRBJ1-4; 11 bases agree with TRBD1. CDR1 and CDR2 from the germline V gene are MNHEY and SMNVEV (reference sequence). CDR3 size: 15 residues. The V segment lost 3 bases and the J segment 7 bases; nucleotides outside the gene matches: 4. CDR3 bases: TGTGCCAGCAGTTTCGCGGGACAGGGGGGTGAAAAACTGTTTTTT. It codes for CASSFAGQGGEKLFF.

The table lists this clone with a count of one. V gene TRBV28 combines with J gene TRBJ1-2, with 7 nucleotides matching TRBD1. Unmatched junction bases numbered 17, after V lost 6 bases and J lost 4 bases. The germline CDR1 and CDR2 sequences are MDHEN and SYDVKM. The CDR3 runs 17 residues. The CDR3 nucleotides read TGTGCCAGCAGGTTGGACAGGTTGAGCTTGGGGACCTATGGCTACACCTTC. Encoded protein: CASRLDRLSLGTYGYTF.

This sequence joins TRBV29-1 and TRBJ2-5; 7 bases are shared with TRBD2. The CDR3 consists of 14 residues. The J segment lost 9 bases and the V segment lost 5 bases, leaving 15 bases of the junction unmatched. CDR1 and CDR2 from the germline V gene are SQVTM and ANQGSEA. This chain's CDR3 is CSVPPLSGSGAQYF. CDR3 DNA: TGCAGCGTTCCCCCACTTAGCGGGTCCGGGGCCCAGTACTTC.

This clone showed up just once. The chain joins TRBV6-6 to TRBJ1-5, with D possibly TRBD1 on 6 matching bases. V was trimmed by 2 bases and J by 7 bases, leaving 12 bases between them. The CDR3 covers 14 residues. CDR1 is MNHNY, CDR2 SVGAGI, per germline (reference sequence). CDR3 in amino acids: CASSYPSRGQPQHF. The DNA for the CDR3 is TGTGCCAGCAGTTACCCGAGCAGGGGCCAGCCCCAGCATTTT.

This clone was recorded many times. The rearrangement uses TRBV7-8 and TRBJ2-2; D ambiguous. Germline CDR1 reads SGHVS; CDR2 reads FQNEAQ. Between the trimmed V and J ends, which lost 1 base and 4 bases, there was a span of 4 bases. This CDR3 contains 13 residues. The CDR3 DNA sequence: TGTGCCAGCAGCTTAGAGGCCACCGGGGAGCTGTTTTTT. Translated, it gives CASSLEATGELFF.

The J gene is TRBJ2-5, the V gene TRBV18, with D unresolved. Per germline, CDR1 KGHSH and CDR2 LQKENI. The V end lost 0 bases, the J end lost 1 base, and 15 bases lay between the germline ends. There are 17 residues in the CDR3. CDR3 bases: TGTGCCAGCTCACCACCAGTAGGCTTACTTTCCCAAGAGACCCAGTACTTC. It specifies CASSPPVGLLSQETQYF.

Notes on this clone: Only one base separates this from a far larger clonotype, so it likely reflects a read error. At the DNA level, this CDR3 is encoded by other sequences in the same sample as well. This chain uses TRBV5-5 with TRBJ1-1, with a weak D call TRBD1 (5 bases). CDR1 and CDR2 from the germline V gene are SGHKS and YYEKEE (reference sequence). The V end was cut by 0 bases, the J end by 5 bases, with 11 bases between. This CDR3 region has 14 residues. In DNA, the CDR3 is TGTGCCAGCAGCTTGGCCGGCAGGGATACTGAAGCTTTCTTT. As protein: CASSLAGRDTEAFF.

About this clone: Just one base apart from a much larger clone, this may be a read error. The chain has TRBV11-3 and TRBJ2-7, with TRBD1 matching 7 bases. Germline CDR1 and CDR2: SGHNT and YENEEA. This CDR3 comprises 15 residues. CDR3 sequence: CAGRPTGLFPYEQYF. The CDR3 coding sequence is TGTGCCGGCAGACCGACAGGGCTTTTCCCATACGAGCAGTACTTC.

This clone was recorded many times. The V call is TRBV6-4, the J call TRBJ2-7; possibly TRBD2 for D (8 bases). CDR3 length: 15 residues. The germline V gene has CDR1 MRHNA and CDR2 SNTAGT. Trimming removed 7 bases from V and 3 bases from J, with 19 bases in between. The CDR3 nucleotides read TGTGCCAGCATCGAACGGGGGGGACAGCGCTACGAGCAGTACTTC. Amino acids: CASIERGGQRYEQYF.